A selection of T cell receptor beta chains follows, all from one sample in a study of OX40 agonist ivuxolimab in advanced cancers. The repertoire was sequenced with immunoSEQ multiplex PCR; TCRdb's copy has only in-frame clones and lacks some. The repertoire includes some 66,000 clones, 85% of them detected once, and 0.83% sits in the top ten. The input for sequencing was CD4+ or CD8+ T cells sorted from blood, taken in a trial of the OX40 agonist ivuxolimab. The receptors come from an adult with an advanced solid tumor such as melanoma, head and neck, liver or kidney cancer. CDR3s include the opening cysteine and the closing phenylalanine or tryptophan. D genes are given only for firm matches. Some rows mark clone size as missing; the rest say once, few, many or name a class of expanded clone.

clone_size,v_call,j_call,d_call,cdr3_nt,cdr3_aa
.,TRBV6-1,TRBJ1-6,.,TGTGCCAGCAGTGAATTGTACGGAAGGGGGTCACCCCTCCACTTT,CASSELYGRGSPLHF
.,TRBV7-6,TRBJ2-1,TRBD1,TGTGCCAGCAGCCCTCGGACAGGGGAGAGTGAGCAGTTCTTC,CASSPRTGESEQFF
.,TRBV11-2,TRBJ1-2,TRBD1,TGTGCCAGCAGCGTGGCGGGACAGCCCCCTAAATCGCATGGCTACACCTTC,CASSVAGQPPKSHGYTF
.,TRBV5-5,TRBJ2-7,.,TGTGCCAGCAGGTTCGTACCGACTTCCGAGCAGTACTTC,CASRFVPTSEQYF
medium-sized,TRBV29-1,TRBJ2-1,TRBD2,TGCAGCGTTGAAGGGCTAGCGGGAGCCGATGAGCAGTTCTTC,CSVEGLAGADEQFF
once,TRBV28,TRBJ1-2,.,TGTGCCAGCAGTTTGAAGAGCTATGGCTACACCTTC,CASSLKSYGYTF
once,TRBV5-1,TRBJ1-5,.,TGCGCCAGCAGCTTGGAAGGGGTGGGGAATCAGCCCCAGCATTTT,CASSLEGVGNQPQHF
once,TRBV5-1,TRBJ2-5,.,TGCGCCAGCAGCTTGGCTAAACGTGGGGAGACCCAGTACTTC,CASSLAKRGETQYF
.,TRBV4-1,TRBJ2-4,.,TGCGCCAGCAGCCAAGGCCGCGACAGACCCTTAGCCAAAAACATTCAGTACTTC,CASSQGRDRPLAKNIQYF
.,TRBV19,TRBJ1-6,.,TGTGCCAGTAGATCTCTTAGGGAATCCTATAATTCACCCCTCCACTTT,CASRSLRESYNSPLHF
.,TRBV10-3,TRBJ2-3,.,TGTGCCATCAGTGAGTCTGGGGCGGATACGCAGTATTTT,CAISESGADTQYF